This T cell receptor beta chain was sequenced during a study of neurological immune-mediated disorders. Each CDR3 protein gets one entry after TCRdb re-called the 5' RACE reads with MiXCR. The sample carries 87,000 or so distinct CDR3 sequences, 3.5% to 4% recorded once. The study built unsorted libraries from 2 million PBMCs kept at -80 C. In germline, CDR1 is SQVTM, CDR2 ANQGSEA. Between the trimmed V and J ends, which lost 3 bases and 8 bases, there was a span of 14 bases. The CDR3 totals 13 residues. This clonotype showed up many times. The V and J genes are TRBV29-1 and TRBJ2-1, with no clear D. The sample taken for sequencing was PBMCs. The TCR was taken from a woman aged 18-29 years with multiple sclerosis. In nucleotides, the CDR3 is TGCAGCGTTGAGGAGAGGTTAGGCGATGAGCAGTTCTTC. Protein: CSVEERLGDEQFF.